Presented here are 31 T cell receptor beta chains from one specimen sequenced in a study of T cells in Graves' hyperthyroidism and ophthalmopathy. RNA transcripts were the template for amplifying TCR beta CDR3 regions. First-round RT-PCR with HTBI primers amplified the TCR CDR3 region. TCRdb re-analysed the multiplex PCR reads in MiXCR, keeping a single row per CDR3 protein. The table lists 490,000 or so distinct CDR3 sequences, 16% of them singletons. The sequenced sample consisted of blood. These receptors were collected from a woman aged 25 to 39 with Graves' ophthalmopathy.

Many counts were recorded for this clonotype. V is TRBV2 and J is TRBJ2-1, with D tentatively TRBD1 (6 bases). The CDR3 runs 16 residues. Germline V gene data show CDR1 as SNHLY and CDR2 as FYNNEI. V dropped 2 bases and J dropped 4 bases, with 15 bases sitting between them. This CDR3 is CASSETGIDRYNEQFF. The CDR3 DNA follows: TGTGCCAGCAGTGAAACCGGCATTGACAGGTACAATGAGCAGTTCTTC.

As for this clonotype: Just one base apart from a much larger clone, this may be a read error. It is likely a read error, because the conserved phenylalanine at the end of the CDR3 is missing. The chain joins TRBV20-1 to TRBJ2-5; D gene uncertain. Trimming removed 3 bases at V and 9 bases at J, with 14 bases between. CDR1 and CDR2 from the germline V gene are DFQATT and SNEGSKA (reference sequence). The CDR3 is 12 residues long. The DNA for the CDR3 is TGCAGTGCTAGGGGTCAGACTCCCTCCCAGTACCTC. It yields the protein CSARGQTPSQYL.

This clonotype has just a few counts. The rearrangement joins TRBV12-3 or TRBV12-4 to TRBJ2-1; D is uncertain. There are 14 residues in the CDR3. The V end lost 3 bases, the J end lost 6 bases, and 12 bases lay between the germline ends. The CDR3 region is CASSFHTVFNEQFF. DNA for the CDR3: TGTGCCAGCAGTTTTCATACAGTATTCAATGAGCAGTTCTTC.

This clonotype showed up just a few times. The CDR3 nucleotides read TGCGCCAGCAGCCAAAGGGAGGCTGGGGGCGGGAGCGGGGAGCTGTTTTTT. Amino acid sequence: CASSQREAGGGSGELFF. The V and J genes are TRBV4-3 and TRBJ2-2, with a tentative D call TRBD2 (7 bases). The V end lost 2 bases, the J end lost 7 bases, and 20 bases lay between the germline ends. The CDR3 extends over 17 amino acids. From germline, CDR1 is LGHNA and CDR2 YSLEER.

This clonotype occurred many times. This chain joins TRBV2 and TRBJ2-5; weak D call: TRBD1 (6 bases). There are 13 residues in the CDR3. Germline V CDR1 and CDR2: SNHLY, FYNNEI. Deletions cut 3 bases from V and 3 bases from J, with 8 bases between. The DNA for the CDR3 is TGTGCCAGCAGTGATAACAGGGAAGAGACCCAGTACTTC. Translation: CASSDNREETQYF. Complete variable domain (other parts from reference TRBV2 and TRBJ2-5): EPEVTQTPSHQVTQMGQEVILRCVPISNHLYFYWYRQILGQKVEFLVSFYNNEISEKSEIFDDQFSVERPDGSNFTLKIRSTKLEDSAMYFCASSDNREETQYFGPGTRLLVL.

This clonotype was counted ten times or more. This chain connects TRBV5-6 to TRBJ2-3; possible D gene TRBD1, 6 bases. This CDR3 is built from 18 residues. Per germline, CDR1 SGHDT and CDR2 YYEEEE. V lost 0 bases and J 0 bases, leaving 17 bases between the germline ends. The CDR3 bases are TGTGCCAGCAGCTTGGCCGGGACATCCGAACTGAGCACAGATACGCAGTATTTT. Translating it yields CASSLAGTSELSTDTQYF.

This clonotype was seen many times. This chain uses TRBV30 with TRBJ1-6; D uncertain. Germline CDR1 reads GTSNPN; CDR2 reads SVGIG (reference sequence). This CDR3 is built from 17 residues. Deletions cut 7 bases from V and 7 bases from J, with 26 bases between. The CDR3 DNA is TGTGCCTCCGACGCACCCCCGACAAAACGCGGGAATTCACCCCTCCACTTT. It encodes CASDAPPTKRGNSPLHF.

The chain uses TRBV12-3 or TRBV12-4 and TRBJ2-1; 10 nucleotides match TRBD2. V was pared by 5 bases and J by 10 bases, with 11 bases of the junction left unmatched. The CDR3 is made up of 15 amino acids. As DNA, the CDR3 is TGTGCCAGCAGTGGGGTGTCTAGCGGGGGTCCAGAGCAGTTCTTC. It encodes CASSGVSSGGPEQFF.

This clonotype was recorded many times. The chain carries TRBV20-1 and TRBJ2-7; a possible D gene is TRBD1 (6 bases). Germline loops: CDR1 DFQATT, CDR2 SNEGSKA (reference sequence). CDR3 length: 12 residues. Trimming stripped 6 bases from V and 2 bases from J, with 11 bases between. DNA for the CDR3: TGCAGTGCACAGGGATCCCCCTACGAGCAGTACTTC. Amino acids: CSAQGSPYEQYF.

This clonotype has just a few counts. The chain couples TRBV28 to TRBJ2-5; 9 positions match TRBD1. The CDR3 is made up of 17 amino acids. After removal of 2 bases from V and 7 bases from J, the junction contained 14 bases not matched to a gene. Germline assignment: CDR1 MDHEN and CDR2 SYDVKM. For the CDR3, the DNA is TGTGCCAGCAGTTTAGTCGGGACAGGGATTGTAATGGGGACCCAGTACTTC. It encodes CASSLVGTGIVMGTQYF.

On this clonotype itself: The junction departs from germline at one end; a sequencing error may be responsible. This chain connects TRBV12-3 or TRBV12-4 to TRBJ2-5; no clear D gene. The CDR3 runs 12 residues. The CDR3 coding sequence is TGTGCCAGCAGTTTATCCCCAGAGACCCGGTACTTC. Its protein is CASSLSPETRYF.

This clonotype was picked up many times. V usage is TRBV18 and J usage is TRBJ2-7; the D call may be TRBD1 or TRBD2 (5 bases each). V lost 2 bases, J lost 3 bases, and 14 bases lay in between. In germline, CDR1 is KGHSH, CDR2 LQKENI. The CDR3 is 15 amino acids. CDR3 region: CASSPGGPTGYEQYF. The CDR3 DNA follows: TGTGCCAGCTCACCAGGGGGACCAACGGGCTACGAGCAGTACTTC.

The rearrangement uses TRBV20-1 and TRBJ2-1; D gene unclear. Per germline, CDR1 DFQATT and CDR2 SNEGSKA (reference sequence). The CDR3 length is 14 residues. V shed 0 bases and J shed 8 bases, with 14 bases lying between them. CDR3 region: CSARDRIVRHEQFF. Here the CDR3 DNA reads TGCAGTGCTAGAGATCGAATCGTTAGGCATGAGCAGTTCTTC.

This clonotype was seen repeatedly, ten times or more. The J gene is TRBJ2-4, the V gene TRBV5-1; 9 bases match TRBD1. V gave up 0 bases and J gave up 8 bases; unmatched junction bases: 0. CDR3 size: 13 residues. Germline V lookup: CDR1 SGHRS, CDR2 YFSETQ. The DNA of the CDR3 is TGCGCCAGCAGCTTGGGACAGGGGGACATTCAGTACTTC. Translated, it gives CASSLGQGDIQYF.

Only a few counts were recorded for this clonotype. The chain joins TRBV7-6 to TRBJ2-3; TRBD2 matches at 8 bases. From germline, CDR1 is SGHVS and CDR2 FNYEAQ. Germline trimming cut 1 base from V and 3 bases from J; bases unmatched to any gene: 9. This CDR3 region has 17 residues. CDR3 residues: CASSLGPLAGKTDTQYF. DNA for the CDR3: TGTGCCAGCAGCTTAGGGCCCTTAGCGGGAAAAACAGATACGCAGTATTTT.

With regard to this clonotype: A much larger clone sits a single nucleotide away, making a read error possible. This rearrangement joins TRBV20-1 to TRBJ2-7, with 7 bases identical to TRBD1. The V gene end was trimmed by 3 bases and the J gene end by 1 base; junction bases not matched to a gene: 9. Germline CDR1 and CDR2: DFQATT and SNEGSKA (reference sequence). CDR3 size: 15 residues. The CDR3 here is CSASLSGQTSYEQYF. The CDR3 region has the DNA TGCAGTGCTAGTCTCTCGGGACAGACATCCTACGAGCAGTACTTC.

The chain uses TRBV20-1 and TRBJ2-1; 13 bases match TRBD2. Germline-derived CDR1 and CDR2 are DFQATT and SNEGSKA (reference sequence). There are 17 residues in the CDR3. With 0 bases clipped from V and 8 bases from J, the junction kept 10 bases outside the gene matches. The CDR3 region has the DNA TGCAGTGCTAGAGACCTACTAGCGGGAGGGCCGTTGGATGAGCAGTTCTTC. This sequence encodes CSARDLLAGGPLDEQFF.

CDR3 amino acids: CAITEPGQGFPSSYNEQFF. In DNA form, the CDR3 reads TGCGCCATAACGGAACCGGGACAGGGGTTCCCGAGCTCCTACAATGAGCAGTTCTTC. The chain links TRBV10-2 to TRBJ2-1; 10 positions agree with TRBD1. V lost 10 bases, J lost 0 bases, and 18 bases stayed unmatched. Germline V gives CDR1 WSHSY, CDR2 SAAADI. The CDR3 spans 19 residues.

This clonotype was counted between two and nine times. The CDR3 protein is CASSQDYRSSYNSPLHF. The CDR3, as DNA: TGCGCCAGCAGCCAAGATTACAGGAGCTCCTATAATTCACCCCTCCACTTT. The chain recombines TRBV4-3 with TRBJ1-6; D might be TRBD1 (5 bases). The CDR3 has 17 residues. The V gene's germline CDR1 is LGHNA and CDR2 YSLEER. The V end lost 0 bases, the J end lost 0 bases, and 9 bases lay between the germline ends.

This clonotype has at least ten counts. V gene TRBV20-1 combines with J gene TRBJ1-4; no clear D. This CDR3 is built from 14 residues. CDR1 is DFQATT, CDR2 SNEGSKA, per germline (reference sequence). The germline V and J ends were trimmed by 6 bases and 7 bases, with 18 bases remaining between them. The CDR3 DNA sequence: TGCAGTGCCGAGTTGTGGGGTAGGAGTGAAAAACTGTTTTTT. This translates into CSAELWGRSEKLFF.

This clonotype was found many times. The chain links TRBV3-1 to TRBJ2-7; D is perhaps TRBD1 or TRBD2 (5 bases each). V was trimmed by 1 base and J by 2 bases, leaving 12 bases between them. Germline assignment: CDR1 LGHDT and CDR2 YNNKEL (reference sequence). This CDR3 region has 15 residues. CDR3 in DNA: TGTGCCAGCAGCCAAGGGGCAGGGACCACCTACGAGCAGTACTTC. It yields the protein CASSQGAGTTYEQYF.

In its sample, this clonotype was seen many times. The chain carries TRBV9 and TRBJ2-7, with 11 bases that match TRBD2. Germline lookup yields CDR1 SGDLS and CDR2 YYNGEE. The J segment lost 1 base and the V segment lost 4 bases, leaving 4 bases of the junction unmatched. The CDR3 is made up of 15 amino acids. CDR3 sequence (DNA): TGTGCCAGCAGCACTAGCGGGAGTCCGTCCTACGAGCAGTACTTC. Amino acids: CASSTSGSPSYEQYF.

This clonotype was counted only a few times. The rearrangement uses TRBV27 and TRBJ2-7, with D maybe TRBD1 (6 bases). The CDR3 consists of 14 residues. V lost 10 bases, J lost 3 bases, and 19 bases lay in between. The germline V gene has CDR1 MNHEY and CDR2 SMNVEV (reference sequence). The CDR3 DNA sequence: TGTGCCAACGCGATAGCAGACAGGCTCTACGAGCAGTACTTC. Translation: CANAIADRLYEQYF.

In its sample, this clonotype was seen many times. The rearrangement links TRBV20-1 to TRBJ2-7, with D tentatively TRBD1 (5 bases). CDR3 size: 14 residues. CDR1 is DFQATT and CDR2 is SNEGSKA in the germline V gene (reference sequence). The V and J ends lost 0 bases and 6 bases respectively, with 15 bases between them. CDR3 bases: TGCAGTGCTAGAGAGACAGTCTCCTATCTCGAGCAGTACTTC. Protein product: CSARETVSYLEQYF.

The sample holds many counts of this clonotype. The CDR3 region is CASVPGLAANEQFF. CDR3 bases: TGTGCCAGCGTGCCGGGACTAGCGGCCAATGAGCAGTTCTTC. V gene TRBV2 combines with J gene TRBJ2-1, with 11 bases that match TRBD2. Per germline, CDR1 SNHLY and CDR2 FYNNEI. V lost 8 bases to trimming and J lost 6 bases; unmatched junction nucleotides: 6. CDR3 length equals 14 residues.

For this clonotype: One base away lies a much larger clone, so this may be a sequencing read error. V usage is TRBV5-1 and J usage is TRBJ1-6, with 8 nucleotides matching TRBD1. CDR3 length: 15 amino acids. Germline CDR1 and CDR2: SGHRS and YFSETQ. The CDR3: CAGSLVGQGDSPLHF. The CDR3 nucleotides are TGCGCCGGCAGCTTGGTTGGACAGGGCGATTCACCCCTCCACTTT.

CDR3 nucleotides: TGTGCCAGCAGCCAAGACTTTTCGGGGTCCATTAGTGAAAAACTGTTTTTT. This translates into CASSQDFSGSISEKLFF. V and J are TRBV3-1 and TRBJ1-4; D ambiguous. Germline values: CDR1 LGHDT, CDR2 YNNKEL (reference sequence). The CDR3 covers 17 residues. V lost 0 bases and J 7 bases, leaving 18 bases between the germline ends.

This clonotype was seen a handful of times. The CDR3 region has the DNA TGTGCCAGCAGCTTCCGGGGCCACAATCAGCCCCAGCATTTT. Protein: CASSFRGHNQPQHF. The chain joins TRBV5-4 to TRBJ1-5; possible D gene TRBD1, 5 bases. V gave up 2 bases and J gave up 3 bases, with 9 bases separating them. The germline CDR1 and CDR2 sequences are SGHNT and YYREEE (reference sequence). The CDR3 has 14 amino acids.

The chain is built from TRBV5-1 and TRBJ2-1; unclear D gene. V was shortened by 0 bases and J by 9 bases, with 16 bases between the two germline ends. The CDR3 covers 15 residues. In germline, CDR1 is SGHRS, CDR2 YFSETQ. The CDR3 reads CASSLDGSPPGEQFF. Here the CDR3 DNA reads TGCGCCAGCAGCTTGGATGGCAGCCCACCGGGTGAGCAGTTCTTC.

CDR3 in amino acids: CASSQANTEAFF. The CDR3 DNA reads as TGTGCCAGCAGCCAAGCGAACACTGAAGCTTTCTTT. The chain carries TRBV3-1 and TRBJ1-1; no reliable D call. Trimming removed 1 base from V and 1 base from J, with 1 base in between. There are 12 residues in the CDR3. Germline V gene sequence: CDR1 LGHDT, CDR2 YNNKEL (reference sequence).

This clonotype appeared many times. This chain joins TRBV25-1 and TRBJ2-2, with a tentative D call TRBD2 (6 bases). Germline CDR1 is MGHDK and CDR2 is SYGVNS. The CDR3 is made up of 14 amino acids. V was clipped by 4 bases and J by 8 bases, with 14 bases between them. The CDR3 here is CASSVPGLNGELFF. In DNA form, the CDR3 reads TGTGCCAGCAGTGTTCCGGGACTGAATGGGGAGCTGTTTTTT. The variable domain in full, with the rest retrieved from reference TRBV25-1 and TRBJ2-2, is EADIYQTPRYLVIGTGKKITLECSQTMGHDKMYWYQQDPGMELHLIHYSYGVNSTEKGDLSSESTVSRIRTEHFPLTLESARPSHTSQYLCASSVPGLNGELFFGEGSRLTVL.